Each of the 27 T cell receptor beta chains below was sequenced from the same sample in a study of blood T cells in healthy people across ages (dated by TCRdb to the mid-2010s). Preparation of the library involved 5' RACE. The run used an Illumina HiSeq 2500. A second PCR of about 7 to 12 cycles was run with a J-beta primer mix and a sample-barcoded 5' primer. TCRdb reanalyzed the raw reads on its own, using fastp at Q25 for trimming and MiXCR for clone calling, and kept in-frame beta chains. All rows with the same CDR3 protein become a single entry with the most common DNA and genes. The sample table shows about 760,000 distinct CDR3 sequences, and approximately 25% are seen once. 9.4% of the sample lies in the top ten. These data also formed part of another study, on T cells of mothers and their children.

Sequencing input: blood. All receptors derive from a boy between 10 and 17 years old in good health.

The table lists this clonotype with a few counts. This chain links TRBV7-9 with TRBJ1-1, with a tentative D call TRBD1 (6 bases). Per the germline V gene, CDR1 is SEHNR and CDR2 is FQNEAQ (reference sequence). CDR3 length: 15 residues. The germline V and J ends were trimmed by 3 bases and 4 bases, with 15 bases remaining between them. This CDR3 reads CASSFLQGQPTEAFF. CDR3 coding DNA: TGTGCCAGCAGCTTTCTACAGGGCCAACCCACTGAAGCTTTCTTT.

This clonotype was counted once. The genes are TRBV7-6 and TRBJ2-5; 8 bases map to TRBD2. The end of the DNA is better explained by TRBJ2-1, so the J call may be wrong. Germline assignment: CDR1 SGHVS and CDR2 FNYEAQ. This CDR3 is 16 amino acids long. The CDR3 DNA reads TGTGCCAGCAGCTTAGGGGGCGGGAGGACGGAAAATGAGCAGTTCTTC. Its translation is CASSLGGGRTENEQFF.

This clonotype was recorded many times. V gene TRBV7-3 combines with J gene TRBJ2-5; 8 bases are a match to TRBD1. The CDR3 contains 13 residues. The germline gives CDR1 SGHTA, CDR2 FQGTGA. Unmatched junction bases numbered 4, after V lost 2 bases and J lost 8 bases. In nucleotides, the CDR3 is TGTGCCAGCAGCTTAGGACAGGGTGCAACCCAGTACTTC. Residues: CASSLGQGATQYF.

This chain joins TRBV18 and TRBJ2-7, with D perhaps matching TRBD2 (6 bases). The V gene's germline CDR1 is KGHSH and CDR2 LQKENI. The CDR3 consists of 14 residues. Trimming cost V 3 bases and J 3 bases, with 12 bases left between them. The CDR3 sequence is CASSPYGGSYEQYF. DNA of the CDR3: TGTGCCAGCTCACCTTACGGAGGGAGCTACGAGCAGTACTTC.

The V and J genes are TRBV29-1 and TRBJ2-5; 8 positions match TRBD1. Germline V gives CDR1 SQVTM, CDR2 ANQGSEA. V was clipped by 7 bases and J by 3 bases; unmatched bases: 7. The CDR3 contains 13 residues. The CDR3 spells CSGMTGAKETQYF. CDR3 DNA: TGCAGCGGTATGACAGGGGCGAAAGAGACCCAGTACTTC.

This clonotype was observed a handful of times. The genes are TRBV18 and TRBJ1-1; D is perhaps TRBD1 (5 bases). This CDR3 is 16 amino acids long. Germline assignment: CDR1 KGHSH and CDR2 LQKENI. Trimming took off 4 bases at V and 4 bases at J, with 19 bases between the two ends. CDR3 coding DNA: TGTGCCAGCTCACAAACCGGGGCCTTAGTAGGCACTGAAGCTTTCTTT. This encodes CASSQTGALVGTEAFF.

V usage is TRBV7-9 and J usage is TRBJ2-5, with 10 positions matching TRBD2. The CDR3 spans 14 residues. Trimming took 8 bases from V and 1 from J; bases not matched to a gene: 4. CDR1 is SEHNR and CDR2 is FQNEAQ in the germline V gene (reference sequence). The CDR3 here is CASRSSGSQETQYF. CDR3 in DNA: TGTGCCAGCCGCTCTAGCGGGAGCCAAGAGACCCAGTACTTC.

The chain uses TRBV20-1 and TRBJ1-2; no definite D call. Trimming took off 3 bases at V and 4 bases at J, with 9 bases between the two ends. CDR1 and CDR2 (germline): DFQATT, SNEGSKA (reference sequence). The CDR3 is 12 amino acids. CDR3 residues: CSARDLSYGYTF. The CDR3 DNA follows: TGCAGTGCTAGGGACCTGTCCTATGGCTACACCTTC.

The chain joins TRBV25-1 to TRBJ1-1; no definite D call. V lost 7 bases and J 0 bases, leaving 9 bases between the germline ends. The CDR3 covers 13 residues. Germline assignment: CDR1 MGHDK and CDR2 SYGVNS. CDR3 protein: CASTLSVNTEAFF. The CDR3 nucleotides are TGTGCCAGCACCCTCTCTGTGAACACTGAAGCTTTCTTT.

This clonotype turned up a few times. The CDR3, as DNA: TGTGCCAGTAGTATAGATGAGGAGAAAAATCAGCCCCAGCATTTT. Translated, it gives CASSIDEEKNQPQHF. The chain employs TRBV19 and TRBJ1-5; no definite D call. CDR1 is LNHDA, CDR2 SQIVND, per germline (reference sequence). Trimming pared 0 bases from V and 4 bases from J, leaving 10 bases between. The CDR3 is 15 residues long.

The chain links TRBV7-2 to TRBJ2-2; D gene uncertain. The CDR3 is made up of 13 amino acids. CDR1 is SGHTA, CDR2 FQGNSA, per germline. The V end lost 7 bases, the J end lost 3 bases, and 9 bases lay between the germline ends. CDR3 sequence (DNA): TGTGCCAGCAAGTTGGACGACACCGGGGAGCTGTTTTTT. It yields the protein CASKLDDTGELFF. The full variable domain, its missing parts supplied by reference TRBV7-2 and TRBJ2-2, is GAGVSQSPSNKVTEKGKDVELRCDPISGHTALYWYRQSLGQGLEFLIYFQGNSAPDKSGLPSDRFSAERTGGSVSTLTIQRTQQEDSAVYLCASKLDDTGELFFGEGSRLTVL.

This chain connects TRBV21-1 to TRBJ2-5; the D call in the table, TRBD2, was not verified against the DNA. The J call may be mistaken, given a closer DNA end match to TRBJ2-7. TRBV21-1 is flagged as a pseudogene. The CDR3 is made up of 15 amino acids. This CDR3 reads CASSIEAGSSYEQYF. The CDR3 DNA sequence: TGTGCCAGCAGCATCGAAGCGGGAAGCTCCTACGAGCAGTACTTC.

CDR3 protein: CASSSDSKPAAKNIQYF. The CDR3 nucleotides are TGTGCCAGCAGCTCAGACTCGAAGCCTGCGGCCAAAAACATTCAGTACTTC. V is TRBV11-3 and J is TRBJ2-4, with D unclear. The V gene lost 4 bases and the J gene lost 1 base, with 17 bases spanning the gap. From germline, CDR1 is SGHNT and CDR2 YENEEA. The CDR3 length is 17 residues.

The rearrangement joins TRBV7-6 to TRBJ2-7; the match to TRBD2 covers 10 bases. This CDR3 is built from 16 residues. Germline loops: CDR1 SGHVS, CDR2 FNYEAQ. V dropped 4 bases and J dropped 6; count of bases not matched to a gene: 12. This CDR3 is CASSSGQGLASAEQYF. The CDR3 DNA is TGTGCCAGCAGCTCCGGGCAGGGACTAGCGAGTGCCGAGCAGTACTTC.

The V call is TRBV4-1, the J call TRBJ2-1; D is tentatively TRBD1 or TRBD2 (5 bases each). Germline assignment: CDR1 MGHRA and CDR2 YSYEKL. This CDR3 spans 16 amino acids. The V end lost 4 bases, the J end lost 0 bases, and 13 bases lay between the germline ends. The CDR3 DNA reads TGCGCCAGCAGCCGGGGACGGCAGAGCTCCTACAATGAGCAGTTCTTC. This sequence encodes CASSRGRQSSYNEQFF.

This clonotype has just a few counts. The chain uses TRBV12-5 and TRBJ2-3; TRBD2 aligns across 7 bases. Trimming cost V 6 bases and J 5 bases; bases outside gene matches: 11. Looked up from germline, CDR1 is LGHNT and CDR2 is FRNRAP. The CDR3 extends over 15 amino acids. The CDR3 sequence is CASGTSAGWVDTQYF. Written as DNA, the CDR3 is TGTGCTAGTGGAACTAGCGCCGGTTGGGTAGATACGCAGTATTTT.

CDR3 DNA: TGTGCCAGCAGCAAAGGGGCCCCCCGGGACAGGGTTGCTGGGGCCAACGTCCTGACTTTC. Its protein product is CASSKGAPRDRVAGANVLTF. V is TRBV21-1 and J is TRBJ2-6; the DNA was not used to check the table's D call, TRBD1. TRBV21-1 counts as a pseudogene. The CDR3 consists of 20 residues.

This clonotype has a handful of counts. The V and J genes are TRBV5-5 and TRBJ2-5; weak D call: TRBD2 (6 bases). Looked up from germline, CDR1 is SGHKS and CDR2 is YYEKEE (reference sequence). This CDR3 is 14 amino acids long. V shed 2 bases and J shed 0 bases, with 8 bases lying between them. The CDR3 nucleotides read TGTGCCAGCAGCTTTCTAGCGCACCAAGAGACCCAGTACTTC. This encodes CASSFLAHQETQYF.

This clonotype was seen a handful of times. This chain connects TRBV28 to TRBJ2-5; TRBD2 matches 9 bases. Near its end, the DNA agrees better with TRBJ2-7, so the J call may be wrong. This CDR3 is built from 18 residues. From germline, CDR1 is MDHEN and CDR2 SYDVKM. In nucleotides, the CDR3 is TGTGCCAGCAGTCTCCCTAGCGGGATAACGACTATCTCCTACGAGCAGTACTTC. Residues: CASSLPSGITTISYEQYF.

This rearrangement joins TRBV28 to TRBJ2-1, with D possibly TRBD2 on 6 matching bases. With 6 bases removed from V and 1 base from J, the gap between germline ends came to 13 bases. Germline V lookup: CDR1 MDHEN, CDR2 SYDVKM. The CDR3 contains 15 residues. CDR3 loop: CASRYRERSYNEQFF. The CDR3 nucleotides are TGTGCCAGCAGATATCGGGAGAGGTCCTACAATGAGCAGTTCTTC.

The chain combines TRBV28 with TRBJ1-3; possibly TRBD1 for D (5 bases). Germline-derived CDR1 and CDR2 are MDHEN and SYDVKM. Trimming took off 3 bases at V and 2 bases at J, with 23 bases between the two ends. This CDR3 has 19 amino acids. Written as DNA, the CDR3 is TGTGCCAGCAGTTTTCCCCACTCACCGGGACGGAAGACTGGAAACACCATATATTTT. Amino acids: CASSFPHSPGRKTGNTIYF.

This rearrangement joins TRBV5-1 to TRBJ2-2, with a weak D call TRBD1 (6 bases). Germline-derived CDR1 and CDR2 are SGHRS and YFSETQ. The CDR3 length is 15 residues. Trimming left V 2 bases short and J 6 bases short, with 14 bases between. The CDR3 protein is CASSLGQGLAGELFF. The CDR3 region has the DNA TGCGCCAGCAGCTTAGGCCAGGGGTTGGCCGGGGAGCTGTTTTTT.

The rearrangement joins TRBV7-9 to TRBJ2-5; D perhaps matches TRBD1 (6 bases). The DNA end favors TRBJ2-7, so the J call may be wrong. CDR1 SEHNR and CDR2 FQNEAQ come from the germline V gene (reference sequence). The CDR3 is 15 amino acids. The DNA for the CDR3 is TGTGCCAGCAGCCCCAGGCAGGGGCCAGTCTACGAGCAGTACTTC. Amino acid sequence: CASSPRQGPVYEQYF.

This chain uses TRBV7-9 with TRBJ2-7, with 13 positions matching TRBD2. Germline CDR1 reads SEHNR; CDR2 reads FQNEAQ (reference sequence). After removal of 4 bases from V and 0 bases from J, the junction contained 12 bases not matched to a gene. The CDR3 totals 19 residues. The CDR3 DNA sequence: TGTGCCAGCAGCTCCCCGACTAGCGGGGGGATCCAACCCTCCTACGAGCAGTACTTC. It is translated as CASSSPTSGGIQPSYEQYF.

CDR3 amino acids: CASGLVISSDTEAFF. The CDR3 DNA follows: TGTGCTAGTGGTTTGGTAATCAGTTCGGACACTGAAGCTTTCTTT. The genes are TRBV12-5 and TRBJ1-1; no clear D gene. With 0 bases removed from V and 3 bases from J, the gap between germline ends came to 11 bases. CDR1 is LGHNT and CDR2 is FRNRAP in the germline V gene. The CDR3 sequence is 15 residues long.

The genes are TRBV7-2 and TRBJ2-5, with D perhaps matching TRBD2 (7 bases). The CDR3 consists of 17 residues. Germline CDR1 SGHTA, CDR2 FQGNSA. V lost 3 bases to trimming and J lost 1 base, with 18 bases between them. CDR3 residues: CASSLEGQGRAQETQYF. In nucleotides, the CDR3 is TGTGCCAGCAGCTTGGAAGGGCAGGGGAGGGCCCAAGAGACCCAGTACTTC.

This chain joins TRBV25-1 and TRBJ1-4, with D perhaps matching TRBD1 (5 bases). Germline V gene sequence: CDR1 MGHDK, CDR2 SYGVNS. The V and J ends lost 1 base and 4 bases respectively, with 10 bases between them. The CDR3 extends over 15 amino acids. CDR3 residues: CASSELVRGNEKLFF. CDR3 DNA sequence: TGTGCCAGCAGTGAATTGGTTAGGGGTAATGAAAAACTGTTTTTT.